This entry describes one TCR beta chain. Its antigen is not known. Through a sample-barcoded 5' primer and a J-beta primer mix, a second PCR was run for roughly 7 to 12 cycles. The study obtained at least 3 million CDR3-containing paired-end reads from every sample. TCRdb analysed the 5' RACE reads with MiXCR anew, one entry per CDR3 protein. The sample shows some 1.5 million distinct CDR3 sequences, 40% to 45% of them seen only once. CDR3 length: 13 amino acids. Per germline, CDR1 LGHDT and CDR2 YNNKEL (reference sequence). The V gene lost 3 bases and the J gene lost 4 bases, with 9 bases spanning the gap. The data were taken from a study of blood T cells in healthy people across ages. Study-level findings and limits: Investigators viewed diversity estimates from one million T cells as underestimates, the study reported. Both naive CD4+ cell counts and diversity were greater in long-lived donors than in aged donors.

The chain carries TRBV3-1 and TRBJ2-5, with D possibly matching TRBD2 (5 bases). Sequenced material: blood. The source is a young woman in good health. The CDR3 loop is CASSHSETETQYF. In nucleotides, the CDR3 is TGTGCCAGCAGCCATAGCGAAACAGAGACCCAGTACTTC.